The sequence of this T cell receptor beta chain was determined in a study of shared clonotypes between healthy human individuals. The protocol was immunoSEQ multiplex PCR, while the TCRdb copy is restricted to in-frame clones and leaves out a portion. The sample carries around 2.1 million clones, roughly 91% recorded once. The CDR3 consists of 12 residues. Trimming left V 6 bases short and J 3 bases short, with 9 bases between. Germline-derived CDR1 and CDR2 are ENHRY and SYGVKD. Naive CD8 cells were CD45RO-negative, positively selected for CCR7, excluding terminally differentiated effector memory CD45RA+ cells.

This receptor was obtained from a man aged 18 to 29 in good health. Some clones in this sample may be carry-over from other donors' samples. Sequenced: naive CD8+ T cells from PBMCs. V usage is TRBV10-3 and J usage is TRBJ2-7; D ambiguous. Written as DNA, the CDR3 is TGTGCCATCAGGCACCCAGACTACGAGCAGTACTTC. Protein sequence: CAIRHPDYEQYF.